This TCR beta chain comes out of a study of T cells in Graves' hyperthyroidism and ophthalmopathy. Study results and limitations: Blood also contained most expanded thyroid clonotypes above 0.001.

Graves' hyperthyroidism was deemed stable absent ophthalmopathy progression within 18 months. What was amplified from RNA transcripts were TCR beta CDR3 regions. Primed by the HTBI set, a first-round RT-PCR was run on the TCR CDR3. MiXCR, run by TCRdb on the multiplex PCR reads, gives a single entry per CDR3 protein. Of hundreds of thousands of distinct CDR3 sequences listed, 19% are singletons. The CDR3 sequence is 14 residues long. CDR1 and CDR2 (germline): SGHTA, FQGNSA. Trimming pared 1 base from V and 3 bases from J, leaving 9 bases between. This clonotype was counted many times. Antigen unknown. The receptor's source is a woman younger than 30 with Graves' hyperthyroidism. The rearrangement joins TRBV7-2 to TRBJ1-1; D unclear. Sequencing was done on a sample of blood. The CDR3 sequence is CASSLGVGYTEAFF. CDR3 bases: TGTGCCAGCAGCTTAGGTGTGGGCTACACTGAAGCTTTCTTT.